This T cell receptor beta chain was sequenced for a study of T cell repertoires in cytomegalovirus infection. For the study at large: Carrying CMV and the relevant HLA type showed in public TCR beta signatures. The study, taken as a whole, reports: Carriers of CMV and the relevant HLA type were discriminated by public TCR beta frequency. The ex vivo response showed dominance by HLA-C-restricted CMV-specific TCR beta clonotypes.

One entry per CDR3 protein, called by TCRdb with MiXCR from the reads. The repertoire holds about 530,000 distinct CDR3 sequences, with about 30% as singletons. The germline gives CDR1 SGHTA, CDR2 FQGTGA. This CDR3 contains 15 residues. V trimming: 5 bases; J trimming: 8 bases; junction bases outside the gene matches: 12. This clonotype was seen more than once but under ten times. Its antigen is not identified. This clonotype was sampled from a human donor in good health (CMV status not recorded). Some clones in this sample may be carry-over from other donors' samples. The chain carries TRBV7-3 and TRBJ2-1, with 7 bases aligning to TRBD1. The sample comprised PBMCs. The CDR3 coding sequence is TGTGCCAGCAGCCACACAGGGGCCCAGGGGGATGAGCAGTTCTTC. It encodes CASSHTGAQGDEQFF.